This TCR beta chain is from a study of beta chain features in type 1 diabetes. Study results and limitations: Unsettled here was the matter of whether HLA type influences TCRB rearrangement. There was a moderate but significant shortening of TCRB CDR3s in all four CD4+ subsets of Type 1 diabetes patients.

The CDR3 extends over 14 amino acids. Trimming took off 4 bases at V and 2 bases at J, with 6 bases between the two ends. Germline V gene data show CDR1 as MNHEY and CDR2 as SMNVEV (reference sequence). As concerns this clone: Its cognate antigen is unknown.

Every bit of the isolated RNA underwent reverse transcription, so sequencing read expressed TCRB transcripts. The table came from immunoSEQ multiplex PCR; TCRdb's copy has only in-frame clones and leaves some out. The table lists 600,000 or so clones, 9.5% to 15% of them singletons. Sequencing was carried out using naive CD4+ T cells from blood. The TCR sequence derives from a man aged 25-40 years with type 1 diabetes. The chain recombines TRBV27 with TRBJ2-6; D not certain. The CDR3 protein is CASSWDPGANVLTF. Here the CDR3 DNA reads TGTGCCAGCAGTTGGGATCCTGGGGCCAACGTCCTGACTTTC.